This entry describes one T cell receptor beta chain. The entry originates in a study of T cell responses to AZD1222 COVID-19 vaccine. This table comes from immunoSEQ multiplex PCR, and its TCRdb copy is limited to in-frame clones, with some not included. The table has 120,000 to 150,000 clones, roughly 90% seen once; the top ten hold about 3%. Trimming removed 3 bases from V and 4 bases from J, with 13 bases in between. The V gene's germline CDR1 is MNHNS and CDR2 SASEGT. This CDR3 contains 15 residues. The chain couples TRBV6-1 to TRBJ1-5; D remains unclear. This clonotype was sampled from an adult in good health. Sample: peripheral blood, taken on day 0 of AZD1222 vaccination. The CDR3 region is CASSDGSTGNQPQHF. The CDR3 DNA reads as TGTGCCAGCAGTGATGGATCGACCGGGAATCAGCCCCAGCATTTT.